Listed here are 23 T cell receptor beta chains from one sample, sequenced in a study of blood T cell repertoires in COVID-19. Using immunoSEQ multiplex PCR, the repertoire was profiled, and TCRdb retains in-frame clones only, with some absent. The sample lists roughly 500,000 clones, roughly 90% occurring once. The sequenced sample was PBMCs or T cells enriched from blood (not recorded which). The receptors here all came from a woman in her 40s who had recovered from COVID-19.

V gene TRBV2 combines with J gene TRBJ2-1, with TRBD2 matching over 10 bases. J was trimmed by 6 bases and V by 6 bases; bases with no gene match: 8. This CDR3 is 15 amino acids long. The V gene's germline CDR1 is SNHLY and CDR2 FYNNEI. The CDR3 loop is CASRLLAGSSNEQFF. The CDR3, as DNA: TGTGCCAGCAGGCTACTAGCGGGGTCTAGCAATGAGCAGTTCTTC.

The V and J genes are TRBV7-2 and TRBJ1-3; D unresolved. The CDR3 is made up of 15 amino acids. V lost 1 base to trimming and J lost 0 bases, with 7 bases between them. Germline CDR1 is SGHTA and CDR2 is FQGNSA. The CDR3 DNA is TGTGCCAGCAGCTTAGTTACATACTCTGGAAACACCATATATTTT. Translating gives CASSLVTYSGNTIYF.

The J gene is TRBJ1-6, the V gene TRBV27; maybe TRBD1 (5 bases). Germline CDR1 MNHEY, CDR2 SMNVEV (reference sequence). V was cut by 2 bases and J by 7 bases, with 9 bases left in between. The CDR3 loop spans 14 amino acids. The CDR3 protein is CASSLQGSNSPLHF. The CDR3 nucleotides are TGTGCCAGCAGTTTACAGGGTTCCAATTCACCCCTCCACTTT.

The chain joins TRBV6-5 to TRBJ2-1; D might be TRBD2 (6 bases). Per the germline V gene, CDR1 is MNHEY and CDR2 is SVGAGI. Between the trimmed V and J ends, which lost 6 bases and 0 bases, there was a span of 12 bases. The CDR3 runs 15 residues. The CDR3 spells CASRSSVSSYNEQFF. The CDR3 nucleotides read TGTGCCAGCAGGTCTAGCGTTAGCTCCTACAATGAGCAGTTCTTC.

This clone appeared a single time. This chain joins TRBV29-1 and TRBJ1-1, with 8 bases aligning to TRBD1. The trim removed 7 bases at V and 4 bases at J, leaving 8 bases unmatched. This CDR3 comprises 13 residues. The germline CDR1 and CDR2 sequences are SQVTM and ANQGSEA. CDR3 coding DNA: TGCAGCGCTCACAGGGGGAGGAGCACTGAAGCTTTCTTT. It specifies CSAHRGRSTEAFF.

This clone was picked up one time. This chain links TRBV12-5 with TRBJ1-1, with TRBD1 matching over 8 bases. Germline trimming cut 7 bases from V and 1 base from J; bases unmatched to any gene: 17. The CDR3 sequence is 18 residues long. Germline V gene data show CDR1 as LGHNT and CDR2 as FRNRAP. In nucleotides, the CDR3 is TGTGCTAGTGTCCGTTCTGTCTTTGGACAGGGCAAGAACACTGAAGCTTTCTTT. Its protein product is CASVRSVFGQGKNTEAFF.

The J gene is TRBJ2-7, the V gene TRBV10-2; TRBD2 might be the D (7 bases). Germline V gene lookup returns CDR1 WSHSY and CDR2 SAAADI. V was clipped by 3 bases and J by 1 base, with 10 bases between them. The CDR3 sequence is 14 residues long. The CDR3 DNA is TGCGCCAGCAGTGACAGGGGAGGGTCCTACGAGCAGTACTTC. Its translation is CASSDRGGSYEQYF.

This clone was counted once. The chain has TRBV7-2 and TRBJ1-2, with D perhaps matching TRBD1 (5 bases). Germline V lookup: CDR1 SGHTA, CDR2 FQGNSA. The CDR3 is made up of 14 amino acids. V was clipped by 5 bases and J by 6 bases, with 16 bases between them. Here the CDR3 DNA reads TGTGCCAGCAGCCCAAGCCGGGGGAGGGATGGCTACACCTTC. As protein: CASSPSRGRDGYTF. Complete variable domain (other parts from reference TRBV7-2 and TRBJ1-2): GAGVSQSPSNKVTEKGKDVELRCDPISGHTALYWYRQSLGQGLEFLIYFQGNSAPDKSGLPSDRFSAERTGGSVSTLTIQRTQQEDSAVYLCASSPSRGRDGYTFGSGTRLTVV.

The rearrangement uses TRBV18 and TRBJ1-2; maybe TRBD1 (6 bases). This CDR3 is built from 13 residues. V was shortened by 2 bases and J by 8 bases, with 12 bases between the two germline ends. In germline, CDR1 is KGHSH, CDR2 LQKENI. The CDR3 coding sequence is TGTGCCAGCTCACCAAGTCTGGGGGCCGGCTACACCTTC. Translated, it gives CASSPSLGAGYTF.

This clone occurred a few times. The chain recombines TRBV18 with TRBJ1-2; 9 nucleotides align to TRBD1. The CDR3 runs to 12 residues. With V trimmed by 4 bases and J by 12 bases, 6 bases remained unmatched. Germline CDR1 and CDR2: KGHSH and LQKENI. The CDR3 coding sequence is TGTGCCAGCTCACTAGGACAGGGGTCGGACACCTTC. Translating gives CASSLGQGSDTF.

The CDR3 DNA is TGTGCCAGCAGTCTGGGTACTAGCGGCGTGGGTGAGCAGTTCTTC. The encoded protein is CASSLGTSGVGEQFF. The chain is built from TRBV7-9 and TRBJ2-1; TRBD2 matches 8 bases. CDR1 and CDR2 (germline): SEHNR, FQNEAQ (reference sequence). The CDR3 consists of 15 residues. Unmatched junction bases numbered 13, after V lost 6 bases and J lost 9 bases.

The genes are TRBV3-1 (or the pseudogene TRBV3-2) and TRBJ2-5; TRBD2 might be the D (5 bases). The length of the CDR3 is 15 residues. The germline V and J ends were trimmed by 3 bases and 1 base, with 12 bases remaining between them. Germline-derived CDR1 and CDR2 are LGHDT and YNNKEL (reference sequence). Here the CDR3 reads CASSHGGRFQETQYF. The DNA of the CDR3 is TGTGCCAGCAGCCATGGCGGGCGATTCCAAGAGACCCAGTACTTC.

The V gene is TRBV2, the J gene TRBJ2-7; tentatively, D is TRBD2 (5 bases). This CDR3 is built from 15 residues. The germline V gene has CDR1 SNHLY and CDR2 FYNNEI. Trimming took off 4 bases at V and 0 bases at J, with 13 bases between the two ends. CDR3 bases: TGTGCCAGCAGTGCCGAGACTACAAGCTCCTACGAGCAGTACTTC. Its translation is CASSAETTSSYEQYF.

V is TRBV24-1 and J is TRBJ2-1; the D gene is possibly TRBD1 (6 bases). V lost 0 bases, J lost 4 bases, and 15 bases lay in between. The CDR3 has 17 residues. CDR1 and CDR2 (germline): KGHDR, SFDVKD. CDR3 bases: TGTGCCACCAGTGATTTGCCTACAGGGTTCAATTACAATGAGCAGTTCTTC. It is translated as CATSDLPTGFNYNEQFF.

The J gene is TRBJ2-3, the V gene TRBV5-1; 14 bases map to TRBD2. J was trimmed by 5 bases and V by 4 bases; bases with no gene match: 6. Germline-derived CDR1 and CDR2 are SGHRS and YFSETQ. This CDR3 region has 16 residues. The CDR3 protein is CASSPGLAGALDTQYF. As DNA, the CDR3 is TGCGCCAGCAGCCCGGGACTAGCGGGAGCTTTAGATACGCAGTATTTT.

The chain couples TRBV10-1 to TRBJ1-1; the D is unclear. V lost 5 bases and J lost 4, with 14 bases in between. Germline-derived CDR1 and CDR2 are WNHNN and SYGVQD (reference sequence). The CDR3 runs 14 residues. CDR3 loop: CASSKDPRGTEAFF. The CDR3 region has the DNA TGCGCCAGCAGTAAGGATCCTCGGGGCACTGAAGCTTTCTTT.

The gene calls are TRBV12-5 and TRBJ1-2, with TRBD1 identical over 8 bases. J was trimmed by 7 bases and V by 2 bases; bases with no gene match: 9. This CDR3 spans 15 amino acids. Germline V gene data show CDR1 as LGHNT and CDR2 as FRNRAP. The CDR3 coding sequence is TGTGCTAGTGGTTTGCCACAATCGACAGGGGCTGGCTACACCTTC. Protein: CASGLPQSTGAGYTF.

J is TRBJ1-5 and V is TRBV14; D gene unclear. The germline V gene has CDR1 SGHDN and CDR2 FVKESK. The CDR3 sequence is 13 residues long. V lost 4 bases and J lost 5, with 9 bases in between. CDR3 residues: CASSRDVYQPQHF. CDR3 DNA: TGTGCCAGCAGCCGCGATGTTTATCAGCCCCAGCATTTT.

This clone showed up just once. The genes are TRBV20-1 and TRBJ1-5; no firm D call. V lost 4 bases to trimming and J lost 9 bases, with 10 bases between them. Per germline, CDR1 DFQATT and CDR2 SNEGSKA (reference sequence). The CDR3 is 11 amino acids. CDR3 loop: CSATNYGPQHF. CDR3 DNA: TGCAGTGCTACCAATTACGGGCCCCAGCATTTT.

The V gene is TRBV10-2, the J gene TRBJ1-1; possibly TRBD1 for D (6 bases). CDR3 size: 13 residues. Germline assignment: CDR1 WSHSY and CDR2 SAAADI. With 10 bases removed from V and 4 bases from J, the gap between germline ends came to 16 bases. The chain's CDR3 is CAIATGTRTEAFF. CDR3 DNA: TGCGCCATCGCCACGGGGACACGCACTGAAGCTTTCTTT.

The chain uses TRBV6-5 and TRBJ2-5; TRBD2 agrees at 7 bases. Unmatched junction bases numbered 2, after V lost 4 bases and J lost 3 bases. CDR1 is MNHEY and CDR2 is SVGAGI in the germline V gene. The CDR3 has 13 amino acids. In DNA form, the CDR3 reads TGTGCCAGCAGTTCAGGGACTAAAGAGACCCAGTACTTC. This codes for CASSSGTKETQYF.

This clone has just one count. Other DNA sequences in the same sample also yield this CDR3. The CDR3 sequence: CASSPQGGETQYF. CDR3 DNA: TGTGCCAGCAGCCCTCAGGGAGGTGAGACCCAGTACTTC. The chain employs TRBV7-2 and TRBJ2-5; D perhaps matches TRBD2 (6 bases). Trimming took off 5 bases at V and 5 bases at J, with 12 bases between the two ends. The CDR3 length is 13 residues. CDR1 is SGHTA and CDR2 is FQGNSA in the germline V gene.

The J gene is TRBJ2-1, the V gene TRBV10-3; D uncertain. The germline V gene encodes CDR1 ENHRY and CDR2 SYGVKD. The V end was cut by 4 bases, the J end by 5 bases, with 6 bases between. This CDR3 is built from 12 residues. The CDR3 DNA is TGTGCCATCAGTGCTATAAACAATGAGCAGTTCTTC. Translation: CAISAINNEQFF.